This T cell receptor (beta chain) was sequenced in a study of T-cell memory formation after mild COVID-19 (dated by TCRdb to the early 2020s). General notes on the study: TCR sequence clusters from the two donors were largely donor specific. Two young, previously healthy adult volunteers, one female and one male, were included in the cohort. In a couple of donors, T-cell clones that expanded and contracted after mild COVID-19 were tracked by sequencing TCRalpha and TCRbeta repertoires over time.

Overall study outcomes, separate from this receptor: Contracting CD4+ clones were located mainly in the CM and EM memory subsets, whereas CD8+ clones were found to be enriched in EMRA. Clones contracting from day 15 to 85 had balanced CD4/CD8 phenotypes, while a second wave expanding from day 15 to 37 was biased towards CD4+. The second-wave clones that peaked on day 37 were not confirmed to be SARS-CoV-2 specific. Only a couple of mild cases were covered in the study, and larger cohorts including severe cases with pre-infection samples were considered necessary. Some responding clones were detected in pre-infection memory, which suggested that pre-existing cross-reactive memory T cells had joined the SARS-CoV-2 response.

Sequencing used an Illumina NovaSeq 6000. TCRalpha and TCRbeta cDNA libraries were built by 5'RACE with constant-segment primers, adding sample barcodes and unique molecular identifiers. Trizol reagent was used to extract RNA from every sample. Amplification of the libraries took two PCR steps, and the second step added a second sample barcode plus Illumina TruSeq adapters. Sequencing of the libraries was done on an Illumina NovaSeq, producing 2 x 150 bp paired-end reads. The original methods were these. Demultiplexing of reads and collapsing into UMI-guided consensus sequences were performed with migec v1.2.7. Using mixcr v2.1.11, UMI consensuses were aligned to TRA and TRB V and J templates and then assembled into clonotypes. A clonotype was counted as expanded or contracted only if both edgeR and NoisET called the change significant, with noise models trained on biological replicates. For edgeR calls, the thresholds were a false discovery rate-adjusted p below 0.01 and a log2 fold-change of 1. As an exploratory analysis of dynamics, max-normalized trajectories of the 1000 most abundant clonotypes were examined with PCA combined with hierarchical clustering. Each responding clone was given a CD4 or CD8 phenotype based on the CD4+ and CD8+ repertoires, which had been sequenced separately. The public reads were run again by TCRdb, first through fastp at Q25 and then through MiXCR, and only productive beta chains were kept. Merged by CDR3 protein, the rows form single entries marked with the most common genes and DNA. The V and J calls and clone size are TCRdb's, not the authors'. For this sample the table gives approximately 500,000 distinct CDR3 sequences, of which 25% were detected only once. Together, the top ten hold 12% of the sample.

This clonotype was detected a few times. Its antigen specificity is not known. Base qualities are not provided; no much larger clone lies one nucleotide away. The germline V gene encodes CDR1 LGHNA and CDR2 YSLEER. Its CDR3 holds 15 amino acids, cysteine through phenylalanine. Just the 45-base CDR3 DNA is kept, in frame starting at base 1. From V the trimming removes 0 bases and from J it removes 6 bases, while the gene matches leave 4 bases of the junction unaccounted for. Ficoll-Paque density gradient centrifugation was the method used to isolate PBMCs. This receptor chain uses TRBV4-3 and TRBJ2-2; a stretch of 7 junction bases matches TRBD1. The sequencing input was PBMCs or a T cell subset sorted from them (not recorded which). The source is an adult woman who had mild COVID-19 (a few samples of this study predate the infection). The sample titles of this study are shuffled in the database, so cell type and time point are left out; the donor was told from shared clones. The DNA sequence reads TGCGCCAGCAGCCAAGAGACAGGGCCTCCCGGGGAGCTGTTTTTT. It codes for CASSQETGPPGELFF.